A selection of T cell receptor beta chains follows, all from one sample in a study of T-cell memory formation after mild COVID-19. MiXCR, run by TCRdb on the 5' RACE reads, gives a single entry per CDR3 protein. This repertoire shows a few hundred thousand distinct CDR3 sequences, 20% to 30% found once; its top ten account for roughly 8.9%. Sequencing used PBMCs or a T cell subset sorted from them (not recorded which). All receptors come from an adult woman who had mild COVID-19 (a few samples of this study predate the infection). Cell type and time point are not known. Both conserved end residues are trimmed from each CDR3.

j_gene: TRBJ1-2
v_gene: TRBV4-3
CDR3aa: ASSQDILRGQRYGYT

j_gene: TRBJ2-2
v_gene: TRBV6-2/TRBV6-3
CDR3aa: ASTPIGTGELF

j_gene: TRBJ2-5
v_gene: TRBV19
CDR3aa: ASSITDQETQY

j_gene: TRBJ1-5
v_gene: TRBV12-3/TRBV12-4
CDR3aa: ASSSGQGAGNQPQH

j_gene: TRBJ2-1
v_gene: TRBV5-1
CDR3aa: ASSPDLAGLRGEQF

j_gene: TRBJ2-1
v_gene: TRBV9
CDR3aa: ASSAGTHPDNEQF

j_gene: TRBJ2-3
v_gene: TRBV12-3/TRBV12-4
CDR3aa: ASSPAGGPTDTQY

j_gene: TRBJ1-4
v_gene: TRBV4-1
CDR3aa: ASSQEIDQTNEKLF

j_gene: TRBJ2-5
v_gene: TRBV20-1
CDR3aa: SANSWRLRKETQY

j_gene: TRBJ2-2
v_gene: TRBV7-3
CDR3aa: ASSSQRGGLAGELF